This record covers a single T cell receptor beta chain. Its antigen specificity is not known. There are no base qualities to consult, and no much larger clone falls within one base. The study profiled bulk TCR beta-chain repertoires in matched peripheral blood, tumor and adjacent normal breast tissue taken from about 16 patients with early-stage breast cancer. Before surgery, whole blood (about 5-10 mL) was collected into EDTA tubes and processed within 2 hours. Peripheral blood mononuclear cells were isolated by Ficoll-Paque centrifugation in SepMate-50 tubes. PBMCs were cryopreserved in aliquots of roughly 1.8 to 4 million cells in approximately 90% FBS with about 10% DMSO and kept in liquid nitrogen. Genomic DNA was extracted with the Qiagen AllPrep DNA/RNA Mini kit. The data derive from a study of early stage breast cancer tumors (dated by TCRdb to 2015 to 2018). With regard to the full study: Of the roughly 16 invasive breast tumors, twelve were found to be estrogen receptor-positive, progesterone receptor-positive and HER2-negative. A total of 2 million to 3 million templates, representing 850,000 to 1,400,000 unique clonotypes, were detected across all samples. About 70% of the 12 ER+/PR+/HER2- tumors were invasive ductal carcinomas, while the other four were invasive lobular carcinomas. On average, each sample had 8.5 to 10-fold read coverage.

Every sample was amplified as two independent genomic DNA replicates, using roughly 0.5 ug for blood and roughly 1.6 ug for tumor or normal breast. Following the manufacturer's instructions, the ImmunoSeq Intro kit was used to carry out TCRB sequencing on genomic DNA. Multiplex PCR ran 30 to 40 cycles with proprietary primers and spike-in control sequences for absolute quantification. An 87-bp fragment spanning the CDR3 and flanking V and J genes was sequenced with single-end 150-bp reads. Seven samples, each with two replicates, were multiplexed per lane of an Illumina MiSeq using version 3.0 chemistry. The authors' pipeline ran thus. Raw data were processed with the vendor's proprietary pipeline, and both replicates were merged into a single result per sample. Productive rearrangements sharing the V-gene family, CDR3 amino acid sequence and J-gene segment were defined as clonotypes. Clonality was computed as 1 minus the normalized Shannon entropy (Pielou evenness) of TCRB abundances. T cell density was estimated as total templates divided by the number of input cells, with the number of input cells inferred from the DNA input amount. Total repertoire diversity and clonality were estimated with Recon using default parameters. Tumor-enriched clonotypes were defined as having over 0.1% abundance in tumor and at least 32-fold higher abundance than in normal breast. TCRdb mirrors the immuneACCESS table, restricted to in-frame sequences. Some clones are absent from its copies; in checked studies, under half trace to an unresolved V gene, and the reason for the others is unknown. V, J and clone size are those of that table, while D and trimming were read from the DNA. Present in this sample are some 35,000 clones, 70% to 80% of which were seen just once. The top ten hold roughly 7% of the sample.

Taken from the germline V gene (reference sequence), the CDR1 and CDR2 loops are SGHNT and YYREEE. V and J are truncated by 3 bases and 2 bases respectively, leaving an intervening sequence of 5 bases. The cysteine opens and the phenylalanine closes a CDR3 of 12 amino acids. Only the CDR3 portion is preserved as DNA: 36 bases, with reading frame beginning at the first base. What the work shows at the level of the full study, not this receptor alone: Bulk genomic DNA sequencing of unsorted cells missed chain pairing and functional markers such as CD4, CD8 and FOXP3. Analysis by tumor subtype was prevented by the small cohort size. Enriched TCRB sequences shared across patients were mostly commonly generated sequences, unlikely to play an important role in the tumor microenvironment. Tumors showed about 2.5-fold higher T cell density and higher clonality than adjacent normal breast tissue. Repertoires from blood and normal breast were more alike than repertoires from blood and tumor, and in about 90% of the 16 patients, comparing each tissue with blood separated tumor from normal.

The material sequenced was blood. The rearranged segments are TRBV5-4 and TRBJ1-2, with the D gene not clear enough to name. The sequence was collected from a person between 60 and 70 years old with breast cancer. CDR3 reads: CASSSINYGYTF. The DNA sequence follows: TGTGCCAGCAGCTCAATCAACTATGGCTACACCTTC. Reference TRBV5-4 and TRBJ1-2 proteins supply the regions before and after the CDR3; the full variable domain is: ETGVTQSPTHLIKTRGQQVTLRCSSQSGHNTVSWYQQALGQGPQFIFQYYREEENGRGNFPPRFSGLQFPNYSSELNVNALELDDSALYLCASSSINYGYTFGSGTRLTVV.